A selection of T cell receptor beta chains follows, all from one sample in a study of OX40 agonist ivuxolimab in advanced cancers. The method was immunoSEQ multiplex PCR; TCRdb's version includes in-frame clones alone and lacks a portion of them. The sample has 80,000 or so clones; approximately 95% are singletons. Sequenced material: CD4+ or CD8+ T cells sorted from blood, taken in a trial of the OX40 agonist ivuxolimab. The origin of the receptors is an adult with an advanced solid tumor such as melanoma, head and neck, liver or kidney cancer. Both conserved end residues are part of each CDR3.

v_call: TRBV30; j_call: TRBJ2-2; cdr3_aa: CASGTSGGTGELFF
v_call: TRBV29-1; j_call: TRBJ2-3; cdr3_aa: CSVGHLDTQYF
v_call: TRBV6-6; j_call: TRBJ1-1; cdr3_aa: CASSFRDRATEAFF
v_call: TRBV2; j_call: TRBJ2-2; cdr3_aa: CASSRGLAGNTGELFF
v_call: TRBV7-8; j_call: TRBJ1-3; cdr3_aa: CASSQEVSGNTIYF
v_call: TRBV7-2; j_call: TRBJ2-7; cdr3_aa: CASSQEGQGAREQYF
v_call: TRBV6-6; j_call: TRBJ1-1; cdr3_aa: CASSYMEGDTEAFF
v_call: TRBV6-6; j_call: TRBJ1-1; cdr3_aa: CASNSDRMNTEAFF
v_call: TRBV7-2; j_call: TRBJ1-2; cdr3_aa: CASSLAQVTASNYGYTF
v_call: TRBV7-8; j_call: TRBJ1-3; cdr3_aa: CASSLVAGTGNTIYF
v_call: TRBV30; j_call: TRBJ1-1; cdr3_aa: CAWSWGVPEAFF
v_call: TRBV7-6; j_call: TRBJ2-7; cdr3_aa: CASSLGTGNGEQYF
v_call: TRBV30; j_call: TRBJ2-7; cdr3_aa: CAWSGTSGGYEQYF
v_call: TRBV7-2; j_call: TRBJ2-3; cdr3_aa: CASSSKDTQYF
v_call: TRBV27; j_call: TRBJ2-7; cdr3_aa: CASSFTGGPYEQYF
v_call: TRBV28; j_call: TRBJ1-4; cdr3_aa: CASSLPQRGYNEKLFF
v_call: TRBV4-3; j_call: TRBJ2-1; cdr3_aa: CASSQDLVSGFGAEQFF
v_call: TRBV4-1; j_call: TRBJ2-1; cdr3_aa: CASSQELAGEVDEQFF
v_call: TRBV10-3; j_call: TRBJ2-1; cdr3_aa: CAISEMVGGLLNEQFF
v_call: TRBV5-1; j_call: TRBJ2-2; cdr3_aa: CASSSGGTAMNTGELFF
v_call: TRBV30; j_call: TRBJ1-4; cdr3_aa: CAWSVSTNEKLFF
v_call: TRBV28; j_call: TRBJ1-2; cdr3_aa: CASRVEGGLYGYTF
v_call: TRBV28; j_call: TRBJ2-2; cdr3_aa: CASSLRTMNTGELFF
v_call: TRBV29-1; j_call: TRBJ2-3; cdr3_aa: CSVEGSRLAGGTDTQYF
v_call: TRBV11-2; j_call: TRBJ1-4; cdr3_aa: CASSFRGTATNEKLFF
v_call: TRBV29-1; j_call: TRBJ1-1; cdr3_aa: CSVQGQGNNEAFF
v_call: TRBV6-5; j_call: TRBJ1-1; cdr3_aa: CASTMGQGNTEAFF
v_call: TRBV15; j_call: TRBJ2-1; cdr3_aa: CATSTQRGLPYNEQFF
v_call: TRBV28; j_call: TRBJ2-3; cdr3_aa: CASSLILAGPSYF
v_call: TRBV7-3; j_call: TRBJ1-4; cdr3_aa: CASSLSQQGEEKLFF
v_call: TRBV19; j_call: TRBJ1-2; cdr3_aa: CASRGQGTRYGYTF
v_call: TRBV2; j_call: TRBJ2-1; cdr3_aa: CASKRLGSDEQFF
v_call: TRBV11-2; j_call: TRBJ2-1; cdr3_aa: CASSLRRLARQDEQFF
v_call: TRBV30; j_call: TRBJ2-7; cdr3_aa: CAWRLGSYEQYF
v_call: TRBV4-3; j_call: TRBJ2-3; cdr3_aa: CASSPTLVERGTSTDTQYF